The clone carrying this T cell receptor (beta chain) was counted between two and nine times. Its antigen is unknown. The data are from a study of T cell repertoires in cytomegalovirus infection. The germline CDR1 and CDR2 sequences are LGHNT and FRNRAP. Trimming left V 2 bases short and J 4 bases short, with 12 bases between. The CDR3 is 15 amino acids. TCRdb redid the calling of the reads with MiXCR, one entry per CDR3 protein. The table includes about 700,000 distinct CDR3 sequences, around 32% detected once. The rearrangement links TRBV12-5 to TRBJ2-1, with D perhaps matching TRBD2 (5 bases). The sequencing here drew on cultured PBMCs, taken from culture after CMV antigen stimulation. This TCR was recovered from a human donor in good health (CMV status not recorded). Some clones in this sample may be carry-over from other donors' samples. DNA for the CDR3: TGTGCTAGTGGTTTGCCTAGCAGTGATTACAATGAGCAGTTCTTC. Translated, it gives CASGLPSSDYNEQFF.